Presented here are 30 T cell receptor beta chains from one specimen sequenced in a study of shared clonotypes between healthy human individuals. Profiled with immunoSEQ multiplex PCR; TCRdb holds only in-frame clones, not every one. The table includes more than 2 million clones, roughly 96% detected once. Sequenced input: naive CD4+ T cells sorted from blood. Subset given: CD45RA+ positively selected. The receptors were sampled from a man between 18 and 35 years old in good health.

This rearrangement joins TRBV13 to TRBJ2-1; the D gene could be TRBD1 or TRBD2 (8 bases each). V was clipped by 5 bases and J by 1 base, with 21 bases between them. The germline gives CDR1 PRHDT, CDR2 FYEKMQ (reference sequence). The CDR3 has 18 amino acids. The CDR3 loop reads CASSPGGDRKPSYNEQFF. As DNA, the CDR3 is TGTGCCAGCAGCCCCGGGGGGGACAGGAAGCCATCCTACAATGAGCAGTTCTTC.

J is TRBJ2-7 and V is TRBV28; possibly TRBD1 for D (7 bases). The CDR3 consists of 14 residues. The V and J ends lost 6 bases and 7 bases respectively, with 19 bases between them. Looked up from germline, CDR1 is MDHEN and CDR2 is SYDVKM. CDR3 sequence reads: CASSRTPQGGEQYF. The CDR3 coding sequence is TGTGCCAGCAGCCGAACCCCTCAGGGGGGAGAGCAGTACTTC.

The V and J genes are TRBV7-9 and TRBJ2-7, with 9 bases that match TRBD1. This CDR3 has 16 amino acids. The ends lost 5 bases at V and 3 bases at J; junction bases unmatched: 11. Germline lookup yields CDR1 SEHNR and CDR2 FQNEAQ (reference sequence). The CDR3 loop is CASSAPGQGMIYEQYF. Written as DNA, the CDR3 is TGTGCCAGCAGCGCGCCGGGACAGGGAATGATCTACGAGCAGTACTTC.

The V call is TRBV5-1, the J call TRBJ1-5; 8 nucleotides agree with TRBD1. V gave up 2 bases and J gave up 6 bases; unmatched junction bases: 4. CDR3 length equals 14 residues. Germline V gene lookup returns CDR1 SGHRS and CDR2 YFSETQ. The CDR3 reads CASSFSGGVQPQHF. In nucleotides, the CDR3 is TGCGCCAGCAGCTTTTCAGGGGGCGTTCAGCCCCAGCATTTT.

The chain employs TRBV23-1 and TRBJ2-2; TRBD1 matches 8 bases. TRBV23-1 is placed among ORFs of uncertain function. CDR3 length equals 16 residues. J was trimmed by 3 bases and V by 3 bases; bases with no gene match: 6. CDR3 nucleotide sequence: TGCGCCAGCAGTCACCTCGGACAGGGTTACACCGGGGAGCTGTTTTTT. Translating it yields CASSHLGQGYTGELFF.

This chain connects TRBV29-1 to TRBJ2-1; TRBD2 agrees at 10 bases. CDR3 length equals 13 residues. Germline CDR1 SQVTM, CDR2 ANQGSEA. V was clipped by 6 bases and J by 9 bases; unmatched bases: 8. The DNA for the CDR3 is TGCAGCGTAAACTCAGCGGGAGGGGGTGAGCAGTTCTTC. As protein: CSVNSAGGGEQFF.

This clone has just one count. This chain links TRBV28 with TRBJ2-4; D call uncertain. The CDR3 is made up of 15 amino acids. The germline V gene has CDR1 MDHEN and CDR2 SYDVKM. Between the trimmed V and J ends, which lost 7 bases and 0 bases, there was a span of 13 bases. DNA of the CDR3: TGTGCCAGCACCCCTAGGGCGGTAGCCAAAAACATTCAGTACTTC. Protein product: CASTPRAVAKNIQYF.

The rearrangement joins TRBV19 to TRBJ2-2; the match to TRBD2 covers 12 bases. The V segment lost 7 bases and the J segment 3 bases; nucleotides outside the gene matches: 6. Germline V gene lookup returns CDR1 LNHDA and CDR2 SQIVND (reference sequence). The CDR3 spans 16 residues. The CDR3 sequence is CASTPSGRAHTGELFF. In DNA, the CDR3 is TGTGCCAGTACCCCTAGCGGGAGGGCCCACACCGGGGAGCTGTTTTTT.

V and J are TRBV5-4 and TRBJ1-6; 7 bases fit TRBD1. Germline loops: CDR1 SGHNT, CDR2 YYREEE (reference sequence). V gave up 1 base and J gave up 7 bases; unmatched junction bases: 2. The CDR3 sequence is 14 residues long. The CDR3 here is CASSLKGANSPLHF. CDR3 nucleotide sequence: TGTGCCAGCAGCTTGAAGGGGGCAAATTCACCCCTCCACTTT.

The chain links TRBV11-3 to TRBJ1-6; no reliable D call. The CDR3 contains 19 residues. V lost 0 bases and J lost 0, with 15 bases in between. Germline values: CDR1 SGHNT, CDR2 YENEEA. The CDR3, as DNA: TGTGCCAGCAGCTTAGAGCCCCTCCCACAGAGCTCCTATAATTCACCCCTCCACTTT. Amino acids: CASSLEPLPQSSYNSPLHF.

This clone was detected only once. The rearrangement uses TRBV5-4 and TRBJ2-7; 9 nucleotides align to TRBD1. The CDR3 runs 13 residues. V lost 8 bases, J lost 4 bases, and 7 bases stayed unmatched. The germline V gene has CDR1 SGHNT and CDR2 YYREEE (reference sequence). CDR3 in DNA: TGTGCCAGTCGACTGGGGACAGGGTACGAGCAGTACTTC. Translated, it gives CASRLGTGYEQYF.

V gene TRBV9 combines with J gene TRBJ2-1, with D uncertain. The germline V and J ends were trimmed by 0 bases and 2 bases, with 6 bases remaining between them. Germline V gene sequence: CDR1 SGDLS, CDR2 YYNGEE. The CDR3 loop spans 14 amino acids. The CDR3 reads CASSVGWAYNEQFF. The DNA of the CDR3 is TGTGCCAGCAGCGTAGGATGGGCCTACAATGAGCAGTTCTTC. The variable domain in full, completed from reference TRBV9 and TRBJ2-1, reads DSGVTQTPKHLITATGQRVTLRCSPRSGDLSVYWYQQSLDQGLQFLIQYYNGEERAKGNILERFSAQQFPDLHSELNLSSLELGDSALYFCASSVGWAYNEQFFGPGTRLTVL.

The chain has TRBV5-3 and TRBJ1-2; D is uncertain. TRBV5-3 carries the ORF label, with uncertain function. This CDR3 spans 15 amino acids. The V end was cut by 4 bases, the J end by 6 bases, with 19 bases between. The CDR3, as DNA: TGTGCCAGAAGCCCTACGAAGGAGTCAAACCATGGCTACACCTTC. Translated: CARSPTKESNHGYTF.

This chain uses TRBV4-1 with TRBJ2-3; maybe TRBD2 (5 bases). V was pared by 0 bases and J by 6 bases, with 7 bases between. Germline loops: CDR1 MGHRA, CDR2 YSYEKL. The CDR3 loop spans 13 amino acids. The CDR3 DNA reads as TGCGCCAGCAGCCAAGACGGGGTTGATACGCAGTATTTT. This gives the protein CASSQDGVDTQYF.

The chain recombines TRBV7-9 with TRBJ2-7, with 7 bases fitting TRBD1. The germline V gene has CDR1 SEHNR and CDR2 FQNEAQ (reference sequence). The trim removed 6 bases at V and 7 bases at J, leaving 12 bases unmatched. The CDR3 spans 14 residues. For the CDR3, the DNA is TGTGCCAGCAGTTTCCCGGGACAGACCTTAGAGCAGTACTTC. It codes for CASSFPGQTLEQYF. Variable domain in full (rest from reference TRBV7-9 and TRBJ2-7): DTGVSQNPRHKITKRGQNVTFRCDPISEHNRLYWYRQTLGQGPEFLTYFQNEAQLEKSRLLSDRFSAERPKGSFSTLEIQRTEQGDSAMYLCASSFPGQTLEQYFGPGTRLTVT.

This chain connects TRBV19 to TRBJ2-7; a weak D match, TRBD2 (6 bases). The CDR3 totals 15 residues. The V end was cut by 1 base, the J end by 2 bases, with 12 bases between. From germline, CDR1 is LNHDA and CDR2 SQIVND (reference sequence). The CDR3 loop is CASSIVSGVAYEQYF. CDR3 sequence (DNA): TGTGCCAGTAGTATAGTTTCGGGGGTAGCCTACGAGCAGTACTTC.

A remark on this clone: This CDR3 is also generated by other DNA sequences in the sample. The CDR3, as DNA: TGTGCCATCAGTCCGGGACTAGCGATACACGAGCAGTACTTC. Its protein product is CAISPGLAIHEQYF. The gene calls are TRBV10-3 and TRBJ2-7, with 10 bases matching TRBD2. V trimming: 5 bases; J trimming: 5 bases; junction bases outside the gene matches: 6. The CDR3 runs to 14 residues. CDR1 ENHRY and CDR2 SYGVKD come from the germline V gene.

The chain carries TRBV30 and TRBJ2-7, with 8 bases fitting TRBD1. J was trimmed by 5 bases and V by 7 bases; bases with no gene match: 7. Germline V gene sequence: CDR1 GTSNPN, CDR2 SVGIG (reference sequence). The CDR3 is made up of 12 amino acids. The CDR3 DNA sequence: TGTGCCTACTCGGACAGGGCCCACGAGCAGTACTTC. Residues: CAYSDRAHEQYF.

This sequence joins TRBV5-4 and TRBJ2-5; 7 nucleotides align to TRBD2. The V and J ends lost 1 base and 5 bases, in that order; junction bases with no gene match: 5. This CDR3 spans 14 amino acids. In germline, CDR1 is SGHNT, CDR2 YYREEE (reference sequence). CDR3 in amino acids: CASSLREGGETQYF. The CDR3, as DNA: TGTGCCAGCAGCTTGCGCGAGGGAGGGGAGACCCAGTACTTC. Complete variable domain (other parts from reference TRBV5-4 and TRBJ2-5): ETGVTQSPTHLIKTRGQQVTLRCSSQSGHNTVSWYQQALGQGPQFIFQYYREEENGRGNFPPRFSGLQFPNYSSELNVNALELDDSALYLCASSLREGGETQYFGPGTRLLVL.

The chain joins TRBV28 to TRBJ2-3; the D call may be TRBD1 or TRBD2 (6 bases each). CDR1 is MDHEN and CDR2 is SYDVKM in the germline V gene. The CDR3 totals 15 residues. V was clipped by 5 bases and J by 3 bases, with 15 bases between them. The CDR3 reads CASSEQGGLTDTQYF. CDR3 bases: TGTGCCAGCAGTGAACAGGGAGGTCTAACAGATACGCAGTATTTT. Using reference TRBV28 and TRBJ2-3 for the parts outside the CDR3, the full variable domain is DVKVTQSSRYLVKRTGEKVFLECVQDMDHENMFWYRQDPGLGLRLIYFSYDVKMKEKGDIPEGYSVSREKKERFSLILESASTNQTSMYLCASSEQGGLTDTQYFGPGTRLTVL.

This clone was picked up a small number of times. Different DNA sequences within this sample yield the same CDR3. This chain links TRBV28 with TRBJ1-2, with 12 nucleotides matching TRBD1. V lost 6 bases to trimming and J lost 8 bases; unmatched junction nucleotides: 4. The CDR3 loop spans 13 amino acids. CDR1 is MDHEN, CDR2 SYDVKM, per germline. The CDR3 coding sequence is TGTGCCAGCAGGGGACAGGGGGCATGGGGCTACACCTTC. Protein product: CASRGQGAWGYTF.

As for this clone: At one end, the junction sequence differs from germline, possibly due to a read error. The chain combines TRBV7-7 with TRBJ2-7; D gene unclear. Germline values: CDR1 SSHAT, CDR2 FNYEAQ (reference sequence). The CDR3 is 14 residues long. The CDR3 spells CASSLDVTSYEQYF. CDR3 coding DNA: TGTGCTAGCAGCTTAGATGTGACATCCTACGAGCAGTACTTC.

The chain carries TRBV10-3 and TRBJ2-3; TRBD2 aligns across 13 bases. Germline values: CDR1 ENHRY, CDR2 SYGVKD. Trimming at V came to 2 bases and at J to 5 bases, leaving 7 bases not matched to a gene. This CDR3 comprises 17 residues. CDR3 DNA sequence: TGTGCCATCAGTGAGACTACCGGGACTAGCGGGATAGATACGCAGTATTTT. Translated: CAISETTGTSGIDTQYF.

This clone was counted only a few times. In DNA, the CDR3 is TGCAGCGTTTTACGGACAGGGCTCTCTGGAAACACCATATATTTT. Translated: CSVLRTGLSGNTIYF. V usage is TRBV29-1 and J usage is TRBJ1-3; 8 positions agree with TRBD1. J was trimmed by 0 bases and V by 5 bases; bases with no gene match: 6. Germline V gene sequence: CDR1 SQVTM, CDR2 ANQGSEA. The CDR3 is 15 residues long.

This clone was seen a handful of times. The gene calls are TRBV28 and TRBJ1-6; D is unresolved. CDR3 length: 14 amino acids. V shed 3 bases and J shed 7 bases, with 10 bases lying between them. Germline V lookup: CDR1 MDHEN, CDR2 SYDVKM. The CDR3 DNA is TGTGCCAGCAGTTTGCTCAGAGACAATTCACCCCTCCACTTT. Translating gives CASSLLRDNSPLHF.

This sequence joins TRBV11-2 and TRBJ1-2; D is possibly TRBD1 (5 bases). The germline V gene encodes CDR1 SGHAT and CDR2 FQNNGV. V gave up 3 bases and J gave up 6 bases, with 17 bases separating them. This CDR3 spans 15 amino acids. For the CDR3, the DNA is TGTGCCAGCAGCTTTACCGTAGGCGGGGCGGATGGCTACACCTTC. It translates to CASSFTVGGADGYTF. Full variable domain (outside the CDR3, taken from reference TRBV11-2 and TRBJ1-2): EAGVAQSPRYKIIEKRQSVAFWCNPISGHATLYWYQQILGQGPKLLIQFQNNGVVDDSQLPKDRFSAERLKGVDSTLKIQPAKLEDSAVYLCASSFTVGGADGYTFGSGTRLTVV.

The V call is TRBV7-2, the J call TRBJ2-4; D not certain. V was cut by 2 bases and J by 1 base, with 12 bases left in between. Germline assignment: CDR1 SGHTA and CDR2 FQGNSA. The CDR3 is made up of 16 amino acids. CDR3 region: CASSLIWGNAKNIQYF. For the CDR3, the DNA is TGTGCCAGCAGCTTAATTTGGGGTAACGCCAAAAACATTCAGTACTTC.

The chain links TRBV18 to TRBJ1-3, with 7 nucleotides matching TRBD1. The CDR3 length is 16 residues. Germline V gene sequence: CDR1 KGHSH, CDR2 LQKENI. The J segment lost 2 bases and the V segment lost 2 bases, leaving 6 bases of the junction unmatched. CDR3 DNA sequence: TGTGCCAGCTCACCAACGACAGGGCCCGCTGGAAACACCATATATTTT. This translates into CASSPTTGPAGNTIYF.

Note on this clone: This sample also contains other DNA sequences that code for the same CDR3. The rearrangement joins TRBV5-1 to TRBJ1-1; no clear D gene. Germline V lookup: CDR1 SGHRS, CDR2 YFSETQ. CDR3 length: 15 residues. V was cut by 0 bases and J by 0 bases, with 9 bases left in between. The CDR3 DNA sequence: TGCGCCAGCAGCTTGGGTCGGATCATGAACACTGAAGCTTTCTTT. This encodes CASSLGRIMNTEAFF.

This clone appeared a single time. CDR3 DNA: TGTGCCAGCAGTTTACGACAGGGCAGGCAAGAGACCCAGTACTTC. Its translation is CASSLRQGRQETQYF. This chain uses TRBV28 with TRBJ2-5; the match to TRBD1 covers 7 bases. CDR3 size: 15 residues. Germline V gene sequence: CDR1 MDHEN, CDR2 SYDVKM. The V segment lost 2 bases and the J segment 2 bases; nucleotides outside the gene matches: 5.